This TCR beta chain was documented in a study of CD8+ T cells in alopecia areata. RNA was isolated and reverse transcribed to cDNA, the sequencing template. TCRdb's table, derived via immunoSEQ multiplex PCR, lists solely in-frame clones and lacks some. The repertoire holds some 150,000 clones, with more than 85% as singletons. Trimming cost V 8 bases and J 9 bases; bases outside gene matches: 9. There are 13 residues in the CDR3. CDR1 is MNHEY, CDR2 SMNVEV, per germline (reference sequence). The treatment was: oral pan-JAK inhibitor, 5-10 mg twice daily. The receptor was isolated from a human donor with alopecia areata. The V and J genes are TRBV27 and TRBJ2-1, with 8 nucleotides matching TRBD2. Sequenced material: CD8+ T cells sorted from blood, taken at week 4, from a patient treated with tofacitinib. DNA of the CDR3: TGTGCCAGCCAAGGTAGCGGGACGGGTGAGCAGTTCTTC. Amino acid sequence: CASQGSGTGEQFF.